Listed here are 28 T cell receptor beta chains from one sample, sequenced in a study of T-cell memory formation after mild COVID-19. TCRdb called the 5' RACE reads again in MiXCR, with one record for every CDR3 protein. This sample has 350,000 to 500,000 distinct CDR3 sequences, with 20% found just once. The specimen was PBMCs or a T cell subset sorted from them (not recorded which). These receptors came from an adult woman who had mild COVID-19 (a few samples of this study predate the infection). Cell type and time point are not known.

The sample holds a few counts of this clonotype. The chain joins TRBV24-1 to TRBJ2-1, with D possibly matching TRBD2 (7 bases). The V gene's germline CDR1 is KGHDR and CDR2 SFDVKD. The CDR3 covers 14 residues. The germline V and J ends were trimmed by 8 bases and 4 bases, with 14 bases remaining between them. CDR3 loop: CATTEGEGYNEQFF. Here the CDR3 DNA reads TGTGCCACCACAGAGGGGGAGGGGTACAATGAGCAGTTCTTC.

The rearrangement joins TRBV12-3 or TRBV12-4 to TRBJ2-5; D ambiguous. V lost 3 bases and J lost 2, with 7 bases in between. The CDR3 spans 13 residues. The CDR3: CASSFTTQETQYF. DNA of the CDR3: TGTGCCAGCAGTTTTACCACACAAGAGACCCAGTACTTC.

V usage is TRBV2 and J usage is TRBJ2-2; no firm D call. Germline CDR1 reads SNHLY; CDR2 reads FYNNEI. This CDR3 is 15 amino acids long. Trimming shortened V by 6 bases and J by 6 bases, and 17 bases separated the two germline ends. The CDR3 is CASRIDTLGSGELFF. CDR3 sequence (DNA): TGTGCCAGCAGGATCGACACGCTTGGTTCCGGGGAGCTGTTTTTT.

The V and J genes are TRBV19 and TRBJ1-2; the D gene is possibly TRBD1 (6 bases). The CDR3 has 17 residues. The ends were cut back, 3 bases at V and 2 bases at J, with 19 bases in the middle. The V gene's germline CDR1 is LNHDA and CDR2 SQIVND (reference sequence). DNA for the CDR3: TGTGCCAGTAGTATTATTCGGGGGGCCAATCTCAACTATGGCTACACCTTC. This encodes CASSIIRGANLNYGYTF.

This clonotype has just a few counts. This chain connects TRBV29-1 to TRBJ2-3; 9 nucleotides agree with TRBD1. CDR1 and CDR2 from the germline V gene are SQVTM and ANQGSEA. This CDR3 has 14 residues. Trimming cost V 8 bases and J 5 bases; bases outside gene matches: 11. CDR3 region: CSSTGGADGDTQYF. In DNA form, the CDR3 reads TGCAGCTCCACAGGGGGCGCGGACGGAGATACGCAGTATTTT.

The genes are TRBV6-5 and TRBJ2-1; D uncertain. There are 15 residues in the CDR3. V shed 7 bases and J shed 0 bases, with 13 bases lying between them. Looked up from germline, CDR1 is MNHEY and CDR2 is SVGAGI. The CDR3 DNA is TGTGCCAGCACGCACGGCTTGAGCTCCTACAATGAGCAGTTCTTC. Its protein is CASTHGLSSYNEQFF.

This clonotype appeared a few times. This chain connects TRBV5-1 to TRBJ2-7; 9 bases are shared with TRBD1. Germline V gene sequence: CDR1 SGHRS, CDR2 YFSETQ. The CDR3 is 13 amino acids. The V and J ends lost 6 bases and 1 base, in that order; junction bases with no gene match: 2. CDR3: CASKGTGSYEQYF. In DNA form, the CDR3 reads TGCGCCAGCAAGGGGACAGGGTCCTACGAGCAGTACTTC.

The chain is built from TRBV9 and TRBJ2-3; TRBD2 is a possible D gene (5 bases). Germline loops: CDR1 SGDLS, CDR2 YYNGEE. The CDR3 totals 17 residues. Trimming left V 3 bases short and J 2 bases short, with 19 bases between. The CDR3 is CASSDTLGVSITDTQYF. In nucleotides, the CDR3 is TGTGCCAGCAGCGATACCCTCGGGGTCTCTATCACAGATACGCAGTATTTT.

The chain has TRBV6-2 or TRBV6-3 and TRBJ2-1, with D possibly TRBD2 on 6 matching bases. The CDR3 loop spans 14 amino acids. CDR1 and CDR2 from the germline V gene are MNHEY and SVGEGT. V gave up 4 bases and J gave up 7 bases, with 14 bases separating them. The CDR3 nucleotides are TGTGCCAGCAGTTCGACTAGTCCGGCAAATGAGCAGTTCTTC. Its protein product is CASSSTSPANEQFF.

The chain carries TRBV20-1 and TRBJ2-7, with 8 bases that match TRBD2. CDR3 length equals 13 residues. In germline, CDR1 is DFQATT, CDR2 SNEGSKA (reference sequence). With V trimmed by 5 bases and J by 5 bases, 8 bases remained unmatched. CDR3 sequence reads: CSALRRGAHEQYF. For the CDR3, the DNA is TGCAGTGCTCTTCGGCGGGGGGCCCACGAGCAGTACTTC.

The chain uses TRBV29-1 and TRBJ2-7; possibly TRBD1 for D (6 bases). The length of the CDR3 is 12 residues. Germline V lookup: CDR1 SQVTM, CDR2 ANQGSEA. V was clipped by 2 bases and J by 6 bases, with 11 bases between them. CDR3 DNA sequence: TGCAGCGTTGAATGGGCAGGGGCCGAGCAGTACTTC. Residues: CSVEWAGAEQYF.

The V call is TRBV4-3, the J call TRBJ1-1, with 7 bases identical to TRBD1. This CDR3 has 17 amino acids. J lost 5 bases, V lost 0 bases, and 12 bases had no gene match. Germline V gene sequence: CDR1 LGHNA, CDR2 YSLEER. The CDR3 spells CASSQEVLDRDGTEAFF. The CDR3 DNA reads as TGCGCCAGCAGCCAAGAGGTGTTAGACAGGGACGGAACTGAAGCTTTCTTT.

This clonotype was detected only a few times. The V call is TRBV27, the J call TRBJ2-7, with D perhaps given as TRBD1 or TRBD2 (6 bases each). The CDR3 spans 16 residues. V was clipped by 0 bases and J by 7 bases, with 19 bases between them. The germline V gene has CDR1 MNHEY and CDR2 SMNVEV (reference sequence). The CDR3, as DNA: TGTGCCAGCAGTTTATCCCCGGGGGCCGGCTGGGGGGAGCAGTACTTC. Amino acid sequence: CASSLSPGAGWGEQYF.

This clonotype was found many times. CDR3 residues: CASSLNQAGEAFF. For the CDR3, the DNA is TGTGCCAGCAGCTTAAATCAGGCAGGGGAGGCTTTCTTT. This rearrangement joins TRBV7-3 to TRBJ1-1, with D possibly TRBD1 on 6 matching bases. The germline V gene encodes CDR1 SGHTA and CDR2 FQGTGA. Trimming stripped 1 base from V and 11 bases from J, with 14 bases between. CDR3 length: 13 amino acids.

The rearrangement uses TRBV7-9 and TRBJ2-5; perhaps TRBD1 as D (6 bases). With 2 bases removed from V and 2 bases from J, the gap between germline ends came to 15 bases. From germline, CDR1 is SEHNR and CDR2 FQNEAQ (reference sequence). The CDR3 runs 16 residues. This CDR3 is CASSLLQGGGQETQYF. The DNA for the CDR3 is TGTGCCAGCAGCTTACTACAGGGTGGCGGGCAAGAGACCCAGTACTTC. The full variable domain, in which reference TRBV7-9 and TRBJ2-5 provide the parts outside the CDR3, is DTGVSQNPRHKITKRGQNVTFRCDPISEHNRLYWYRQTLGQGPEFLTYFQNEAQLEKSRLLSDRFSAERPKGSFSTLEIQRTEQGDSAMYLCASSLLQGGGQETQYFGPGTRLLVL.

Details on this clonotype: Germline is not matched at one junction end, which may reflect a read error. V and J are TRBV5-1 and TRBJ2-2, with D perhaps TRBD2 (5 bases). This CDR3 spans 14 amino acids. Germline V CDR1 and CDR2: SGHRS, YFSETQ. In nucleotides, the CDR3 is TGCGCCAGCAGATTGGACTTTGACACCGGGGAGCTGTTTTTT. Its protein product is CASRLDFDTGELFF.

The chain couples TRBV24-1 to TRBJ1-2; 9 bases match TRBD1. The germline V gene has CDR1 KGHDR and CDR2 SFDVKD. This CDR3 region has 15 residues. The J segment lost 8 bases and the V segment lost 3 bases, leaving 9 bases of the junction unmatched. The CDR3 DNA is TGTGCCACCAGTGATCCAGGGGACAGGGAACGGGGCTACACCTTC. Protein product: CATSDPGDRERGYTF.

This clonotype appeared a few times. The chain links TRBV7-9 to TRBJ2-1, with 7 nucleotides matching TRBD2. Germline loops: CDR1 SEHNR, CDR2 FQNEAQ (reference sequence). Trimming at V came to 2 bases and at J to 6 bases, leaving 10 bases not matched to a gene. This CDR3 is 16 amino acids long. The CDR3 DNA reads TGTGCCAGCAGCTTAAGCCCCCCGGGACTAAGCAATGAGCAGTTCTTC. Encoded protein: CASSLSPPGLSNEQFF.

The chain recombines TRBV28 with TRBJ1-5, with D tentatively TRBD1 (6 bases). Germline V gene lookup returns CDR1 MDHEN and CDR2 SYDVKM. This CDR3 region has 16 residues. The V gene lost 5 bases and the J gene lost 0 bases, with 14 bases spanning the gap. CDR3 protein: CASSLHRENSNQPQHF. For the CDR3, the DNA is TGTGCCAGCAGTCTCCACAGGGAAAATAGCAATCAGCCCCAGCATTTT.

This clonotype was picked up many times. The chain joins TRBV13 to TRBJ2-3; D uncertain. Trimming stripped 4 bases from V and 2 bases from J, with 13 bases between. Germline V gene sequence: CDR1 PRHDT, CDR2 FYEKMQ (reference sequence). This CDR3 comprises 15 residues. The CDR3 spells CASSSLSVVTDTQYF. The CDR3 nucleotides are TGTGCCAGCAGCTCCCTTTCGGTAGTCACAGATACGCAGTATTTT.

The chain joins TRBV3-1 to TRBJ2-1; D possibly corresponds to TRBD2 (6 bases). CDR3 length: 14 residues. CDR1 is LGHDT, CDR2 YNNKEL, per germline (reference sequence). Trimming removed 4 bases from V and 6 bases from J, with 13 bases in between. For the CDR3, the DNA is TGTGCCAGCAGCCGAAGACTAGTAGTCAATGAGCAGTTCTTC. It is translated as CASSRRLVVNEQFF.

The rearrangement links TRBV15 to TRBJ2-3, with D perhaps TRBD1 (6 bases). The V end lost 5 bases, the J end lost 6 bases, and 15 bases lay between the germline ends. Germline V gene data show CDR1 as LNHNV and CDR2 as YYDKDF (reference sequence). The CDR3 length is 14 residues. This CDR3 reads CATSSSSGVDTQYF. The CDR3, as DNA: TGTGCCACCAGCTCTAGTTCAGGGGTGGATACGCAGTATTTT.

The gene calls are TRBV4-2 and TRBJ2-1; 10 nucleotides align to TRBD2. CDR3 length: 16 amino acids. Germline V gives CDR1 LGHNA, CDR2 YNFKEQ. The V and J ends lost 0 bases and 6 bases, in that order; junction bases with no gene match: 5. CDR3: CASSQDLAGEFNEQFF. The CDR3 coding sequence is TGTGCCAGCAGCCAAGATCTAGCGGGAGAATTCAATGAGCAGTTCTTC.

The chain links TRBV5-1 to TRBJ1-1; no clear D gene. The V end lost 5 bases, the J end lost 1 base, and 12 bases lay between the germline ends. This CDR3 has 14 residues. Germline CDR1 and CDR2: SGHRS and YFSETQ. The CDR3 is CASRDLSPNTEAFF. CDR3 DNA sequence: TGCGCCAGCAGGGATTTGAGCCCGAACACTGAAGCTTTCTTT.

This clonotype was picked up a small number of times. The J gene is TRBJ2-7, the V gene TRBV19; TRBD2 aligns across 10 bases. CDR3 length: 13 residues. CDR1 is LNHDA, CDR2 SQIVND, per germline (reference sequence). V lost 5 bases and J lost 3; bases outside the gene matches: 1. The DNA for the CDR3 is TGTGCCAGTAGTTGGACTAGCGGCTACGAGCAGTACTTC. It yields the protein CASSWTSGYEQYF.

The table lists this clonotype with a few counts. The chain recombines TRBV5-1 with TRBJ2-6, with D uncertain. The V gene's germline CDR1 is SGHRS and CDR2 YFSETQ. The CDR3 has 15 amino acids. V was trimmed by 4 bases and J by 0 bases, leaving 8 bases between them. The CDR3 bases are TGCGCCAGCAGCCCGGTACTCTCTGGGGCCAACGTCCTGACTTTC. This gives the protein CASSPVLSGANVLTF.

This chain uses TRBV11-2 with TRBJ2-7, with D perhaps matching TRBD1 (6 bases). V gave up 6 bases and J gave up 2 bases, with 17 bases separating them. The CDR3 loop spans 15 amino acids. Germline V lookup: CDR1 SGHAT, CDR2 FQNNGV. Here the CDR3 reads CASRPLAGTPYEQYF. For the CDR3, the DNA is TGTGCCAGCAGACCCCTTGCCGGGACACCCTACGAGCAGTACTTC.

The rearrangement uses TRBV20-1 and TRBJ1-1; D gene ambiguous. This CDR3 has 14 residues. Trimming took 5 bases from V and 0 from J, leaving 13 bases between them. CDR1 and CDR2 from the germline V gene are DFQATT and SNEGSKA (reference sequence). The CDR3, as DNA: TGCAGTGCTGACGAGCGGACCATGAACACTGAAGCTTTCTTT. Its protein is CSADERTMNTEAFF.